A single T cell receptor beta chain is shown here with its context. The antigen is undetermined. Each donor was a healthy Caucasian. The data derive from a study of identical twins. Study findings and constraints: The study based its conclusions on cross-sectional statistical analysis and did not follow the same donors. Beta out-of-frame sequences showed weaker excess twin sharing. Monozygotic twins shared more out-of-frame TCR alpha than recombination models predicted.

TCRdb called the 5' RACE reads again in MiXCR, with one record for every CDR3 protein. The table includes 450,000 to 650,000 distinct CDR3 sequences, roughly 15% detected once. The same data also went into a second study, on yellow fever vaccine responses in identical twins.

The source of this sequence is a woman under 30 in good health. Sequenced sample: CD4+ T cells sorted from blood.

Here the CDR3 reads CAATTTPNEKLFF. The CDR3, as DNA: TGTGCCGCCACGACAACCCCTAATGAAAAACTGTTTTTT. The V and J genes are TRBV10-3 and TRBJ1-4, with unresolved D. V lost 11 bases and J lost 3, with 13 bases in between. Germline V lookup: CDR1 ENHRY, CDR2 SYGVKD. The CDR3 sequence is 13 residues long.